This TCR beta chain was recovered during a study of blood T cell repertoires in COVID-19. Study information: The study drew acute and convalescent COVID-19 samples from the United States, Italy and Spain. T cells, B-cell-depleted T cells, or PBMCs supplied cDNA or gDNA.

CDR1 is SGHNT, CDR2 YYREEE, per germline (reference sequence). Unmatched junction bases numbered 1, after V lost 0 bases and J lost 2 bases. The CDR3 covers 16 residues. Authors' data handling: Researchers report that nucleated cell counts were estimated from reference gene primer amplification. Data came from immunoSEQ multiplex PCR; TCRdb stores just in-frame clones and leaves some out. The D gene and trimming were derived from the DNA, and the V and J assignments and clone size from that table. Here the sample spans about 120,000 clones, over 75% being singletons. The TCR comes from a man in his 60s with acute or convalescent COVID-19. Sequencing input: peripheral blood. This chain connects TRBV5-4 to TRBJ2-7; 14 bases map to TRBD2. Here the CDR3 reads CASSLGGLAGAYEQYF. The CDR3 nucleotides read TGTGCCAGCAGCTTGGGGGGACTAGCGGGAGCCTACGAGCAGTACTTC.